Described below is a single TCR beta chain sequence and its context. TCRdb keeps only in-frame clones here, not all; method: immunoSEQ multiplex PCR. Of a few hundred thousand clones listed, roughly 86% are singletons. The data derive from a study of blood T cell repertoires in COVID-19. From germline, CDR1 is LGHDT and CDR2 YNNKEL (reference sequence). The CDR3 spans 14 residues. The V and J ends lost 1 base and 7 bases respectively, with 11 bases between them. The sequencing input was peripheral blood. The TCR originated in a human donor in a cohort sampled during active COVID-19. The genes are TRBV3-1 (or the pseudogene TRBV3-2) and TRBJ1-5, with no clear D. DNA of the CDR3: TGTGCCAGCAGCCAAGCTATAGGGAGGCAGCCCCAGCATTTT. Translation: CASSQAIGRQPQHF.